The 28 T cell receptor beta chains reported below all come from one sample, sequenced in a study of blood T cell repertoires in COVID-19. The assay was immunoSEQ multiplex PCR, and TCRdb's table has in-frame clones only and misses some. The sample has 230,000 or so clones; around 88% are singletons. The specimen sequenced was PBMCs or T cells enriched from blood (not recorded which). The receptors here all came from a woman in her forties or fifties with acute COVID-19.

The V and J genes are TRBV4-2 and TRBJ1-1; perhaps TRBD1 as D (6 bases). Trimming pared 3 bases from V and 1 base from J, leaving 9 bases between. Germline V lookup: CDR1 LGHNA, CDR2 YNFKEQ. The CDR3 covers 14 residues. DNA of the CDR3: TGTGCCAGCAGCCAGGGGGCTCCGAACACTGAAGCTTTCTTT. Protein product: CASSQGAPNTEAFF.

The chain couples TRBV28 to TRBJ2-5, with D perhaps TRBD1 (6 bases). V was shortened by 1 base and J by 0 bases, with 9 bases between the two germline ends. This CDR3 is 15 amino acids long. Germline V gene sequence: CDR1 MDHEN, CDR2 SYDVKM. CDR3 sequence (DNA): TGTGCCAGCAGTTTATTTAGGGGGTACCAAGAGACCCAGTACTTC. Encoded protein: CASSLFRGYQETQYF.

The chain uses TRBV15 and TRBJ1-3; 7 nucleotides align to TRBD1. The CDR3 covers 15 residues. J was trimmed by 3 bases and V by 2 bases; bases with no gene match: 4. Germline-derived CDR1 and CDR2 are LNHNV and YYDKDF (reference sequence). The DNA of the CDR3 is TGTGCCACCAGCAGAAAGGGGGCGGTTGGAAACACCATATATTTT. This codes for CATSRKGAVGNTIYF.

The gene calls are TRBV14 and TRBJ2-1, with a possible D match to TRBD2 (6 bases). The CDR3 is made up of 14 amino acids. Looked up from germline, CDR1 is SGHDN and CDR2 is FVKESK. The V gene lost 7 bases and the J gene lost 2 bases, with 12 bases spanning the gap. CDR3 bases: TGTGCCAGCAAGGTCGCGGGACCCTACAATGAGCAGTTCTTC. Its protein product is CASKVAGPYNEQFF.

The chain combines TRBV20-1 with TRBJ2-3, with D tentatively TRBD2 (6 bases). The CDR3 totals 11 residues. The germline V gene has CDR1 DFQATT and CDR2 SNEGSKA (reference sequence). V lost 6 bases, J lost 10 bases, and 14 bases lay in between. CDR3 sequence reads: CSARLVGAQYF. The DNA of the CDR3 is TGCAGTGCAAGACTAGTCGGTGCGCAGTATTTT.

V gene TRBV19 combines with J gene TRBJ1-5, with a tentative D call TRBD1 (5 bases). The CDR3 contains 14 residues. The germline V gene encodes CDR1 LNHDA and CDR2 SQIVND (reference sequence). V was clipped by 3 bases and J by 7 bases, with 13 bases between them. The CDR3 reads CASSMLGAGQPQHF. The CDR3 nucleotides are TGTGCCAGTAGTATGTTAGGGGCGGGGCAGCCCCAGCATTTT.

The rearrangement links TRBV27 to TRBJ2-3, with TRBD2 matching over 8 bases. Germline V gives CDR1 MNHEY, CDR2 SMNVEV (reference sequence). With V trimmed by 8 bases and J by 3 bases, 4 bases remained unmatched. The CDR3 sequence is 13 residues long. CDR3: CASCIAGTDTQYF. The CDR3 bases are TGTGCCAGCTGCATAGCGGGAACAGATACGCAGTATTTT.

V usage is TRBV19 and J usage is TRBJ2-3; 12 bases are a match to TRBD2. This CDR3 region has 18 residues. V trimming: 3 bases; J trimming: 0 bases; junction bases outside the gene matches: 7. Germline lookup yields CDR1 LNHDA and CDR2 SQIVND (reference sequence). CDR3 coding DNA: TGTGCCAGTAGTATGCCTAGCGGGAGGGGTGCTAGCACAGATACGCAGTATTTT. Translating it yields CASSMPSGRGASTDTQYF.

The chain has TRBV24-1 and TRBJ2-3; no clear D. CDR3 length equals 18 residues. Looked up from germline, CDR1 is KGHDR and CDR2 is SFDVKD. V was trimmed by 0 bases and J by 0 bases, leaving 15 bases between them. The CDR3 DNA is TGTGCCACCAGTGATTTGCCCATCCGTGGCGGAAGCACAGATACGCAGTATTTT. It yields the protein CATSDLPIRGGSTDTQYF.

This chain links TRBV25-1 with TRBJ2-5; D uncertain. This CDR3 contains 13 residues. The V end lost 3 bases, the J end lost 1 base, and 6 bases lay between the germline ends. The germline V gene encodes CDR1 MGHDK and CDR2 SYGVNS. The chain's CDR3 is CASSDRVQETQYF. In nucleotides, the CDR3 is TGTGCCAGCAGTGACCGAGTCCAAGAGACCCAGTACTTC.

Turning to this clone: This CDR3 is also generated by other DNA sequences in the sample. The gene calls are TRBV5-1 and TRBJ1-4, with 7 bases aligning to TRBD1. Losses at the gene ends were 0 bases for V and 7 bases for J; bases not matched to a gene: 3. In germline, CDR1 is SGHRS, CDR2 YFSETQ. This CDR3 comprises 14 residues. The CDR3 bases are TGCGCCAGCAGCTTGGGACAGGGTGGTGAAAAACTGTTTTTT. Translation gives CASSLGQGGEKLFF. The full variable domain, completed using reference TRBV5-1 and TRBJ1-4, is KAGVTQTPRYLIKTRGQQVTLSCSPISGHRSVSWYQQTPGQGLQFLFEYFSETQRNKGNFPGRFSGRQFSNSRSEMNVSTLELGDSALYLCASSLGQGGEKLFFGSGTQLSVL.

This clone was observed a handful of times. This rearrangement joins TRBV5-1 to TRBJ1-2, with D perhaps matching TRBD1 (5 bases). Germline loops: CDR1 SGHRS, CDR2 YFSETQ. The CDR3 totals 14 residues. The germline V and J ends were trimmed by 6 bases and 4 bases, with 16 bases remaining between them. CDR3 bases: TGCGCCAGCAACACAGCCTCAGGGTCCTATGGCTACACCTTC. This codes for CASNTASGSYGYTF. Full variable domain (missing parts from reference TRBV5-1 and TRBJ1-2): KAGVTQTPRYLIKTRGQQVTLSCSPISGHRSVSWYQQTPGQGLQFLFEYFSETQRNKGNFPGRFSGRQFSNSRSEMNVSTLELGDSALYLCASNTASGSYGYTFGSGTRLTVV.

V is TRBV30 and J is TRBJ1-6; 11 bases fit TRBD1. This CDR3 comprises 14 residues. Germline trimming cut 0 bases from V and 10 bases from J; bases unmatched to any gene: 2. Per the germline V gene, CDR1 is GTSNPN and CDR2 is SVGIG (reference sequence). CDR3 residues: CAWSVGTGGSPLHF. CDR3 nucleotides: TGTGCCTGGAGTGTCGGGACAGGGGGATCACCCCTCCACTTT.

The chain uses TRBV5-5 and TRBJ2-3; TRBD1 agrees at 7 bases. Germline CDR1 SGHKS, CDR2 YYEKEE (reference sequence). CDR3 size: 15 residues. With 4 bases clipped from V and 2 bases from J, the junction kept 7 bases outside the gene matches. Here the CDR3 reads CASSPPGQSTDTQYF. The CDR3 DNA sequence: TGTGCCAGCAGCCCCCCGGGACAGTCCACAGATACGCAGTATTTT.

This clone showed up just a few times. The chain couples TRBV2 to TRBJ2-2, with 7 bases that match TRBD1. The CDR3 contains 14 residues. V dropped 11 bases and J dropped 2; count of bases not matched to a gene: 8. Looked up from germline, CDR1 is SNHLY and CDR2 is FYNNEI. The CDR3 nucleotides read TGTGCCGGAAACGGACAGGTTAACACCGGGGAGCTGTTTTTT. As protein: CAGNGQVNTGELFF.

CDR3 sequence reads: CAIKGGSSYNEQFF. CDR3 DNA: TGTGCCATCAAGGGCGGGAGCTCCTACAATGAGCAGTTCTTC. The chain combines TRBV10-3 with TRBJ2-1; the match to TRBD2 covers 7 bases. Germline CDR1 and CDR2: ENHRY and SYGVKD. The CDR3 is made up of 14 amino acids. The J segment lost 0 bases and the V segment lost 7 bases, leaving 3 bases of the junction unmatched.

CDR3 residues: CASNPRGDYTEAFF. The CDR3 region has the DNA TGTGCCAGTAACCCCAGGGGCGACTACACTGAAGCTTTCTTT. This sequence joins TRBV19 and TRBJ1-1, with D possibly matching TRBD1 (6 bases). The V and J ends lost 7 bases and 3 bases respectively, with 15 bases between them. This CDR3 is 14 amino acids long. Germline CDR1 and CDR2: LNHDA and SQIVND (reference sequence).

The CDR3 reads CASSDRGRNTEAFF. The CDR3 coding sequence is TGTGCCAGCAGTGACAGGGGTAGGAACACTGAAGCTTTCTTT. The J gene is TRBJ1-1, the V gene TRBV6-1; D may be TRBD1 (6 bases). In germline, CDR1 is MNHNS, CDR2 SASEGT. This CDR3 is 14 amino acids long. Trimming pared 3 bases from V and 1 base from J, leaving 9 bases between.

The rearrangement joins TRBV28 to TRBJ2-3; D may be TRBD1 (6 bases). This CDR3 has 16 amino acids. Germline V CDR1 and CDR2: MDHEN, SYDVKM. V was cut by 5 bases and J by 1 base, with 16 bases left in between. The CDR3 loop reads CASSRKATGGTDTQYF. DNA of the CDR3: TGTGCCAGCAGTAGAAAAGCGACAGGAGGCACAGATACGCAGTATTTT.

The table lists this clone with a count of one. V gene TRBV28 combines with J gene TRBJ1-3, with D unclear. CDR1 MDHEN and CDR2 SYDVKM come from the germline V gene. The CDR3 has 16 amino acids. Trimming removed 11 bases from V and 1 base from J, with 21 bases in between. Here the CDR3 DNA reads TGTGCCGGTAATAGAACGCGGAGCAGATCTGGAAACACCATATATTTT. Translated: CAGNRTRSRSGNTIYF.

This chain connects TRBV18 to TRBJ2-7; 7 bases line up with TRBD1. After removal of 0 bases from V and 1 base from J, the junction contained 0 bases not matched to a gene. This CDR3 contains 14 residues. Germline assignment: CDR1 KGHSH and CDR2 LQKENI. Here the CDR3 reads CASSPPGQSYEQYF. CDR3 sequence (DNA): TGTGCCAGCTCACCACCGGGACAGTCCTACGAGCAGTACTTC.

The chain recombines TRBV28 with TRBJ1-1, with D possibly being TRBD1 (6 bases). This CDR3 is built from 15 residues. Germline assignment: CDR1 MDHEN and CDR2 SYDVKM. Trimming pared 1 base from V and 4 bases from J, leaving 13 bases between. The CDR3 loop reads CASSLYRAGATEAFF. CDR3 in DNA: TGTGCCAGCAGTTTATACCGGGCAGGGGCCACTGAAGCTTTCTTT.

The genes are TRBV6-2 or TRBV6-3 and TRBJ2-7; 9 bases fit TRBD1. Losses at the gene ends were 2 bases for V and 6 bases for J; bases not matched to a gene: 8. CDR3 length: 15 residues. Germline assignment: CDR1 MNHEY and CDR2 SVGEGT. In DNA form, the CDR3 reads TGTGCCAGCAGTTACGAGGGACAGGGTAGGATCGAGCAGTACTTC. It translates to CASSYEGQGRIEQYF.

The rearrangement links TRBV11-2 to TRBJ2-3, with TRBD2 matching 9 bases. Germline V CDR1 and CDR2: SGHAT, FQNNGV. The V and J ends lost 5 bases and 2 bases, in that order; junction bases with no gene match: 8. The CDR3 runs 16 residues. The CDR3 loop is CASSGAGTSNTDTQYF. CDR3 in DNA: TGTGCCAGCAGCGGGGCCGGGACTAGCAACACAGATACGCAGTATTTT.

CDR3 residues: CASSLSGTSSTDTQYF. In DNA, the CDR3 is TGTGCCAGCAGCTTATCCGGGACTAGCAGCACAGATACGCAGTATTTT. The chain employs TRBV5-5 and TRBJ2-3; TRBD2 aligns across 9 bases. J lost 0 bases, V lost 2 bases, and 4 bases had no gene match. CDR1 is SGHKS and CDR2 is YYEKEE in the germline V gene (reference sequence). The CDR3 runs to 16 residues.

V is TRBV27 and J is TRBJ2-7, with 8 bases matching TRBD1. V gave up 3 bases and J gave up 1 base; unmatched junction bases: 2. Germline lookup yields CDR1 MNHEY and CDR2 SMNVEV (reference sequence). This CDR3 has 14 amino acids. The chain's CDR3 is CASSLYRGSYEQYF. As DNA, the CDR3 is TGTGCCAGCAGTTTGTACAGGGGGTCCTACGAGCAGTACTTC.

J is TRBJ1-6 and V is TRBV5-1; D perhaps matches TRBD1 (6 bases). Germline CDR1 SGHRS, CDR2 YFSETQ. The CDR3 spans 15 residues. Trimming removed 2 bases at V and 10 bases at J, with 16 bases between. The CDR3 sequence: CASSFSRGTGSPLHF. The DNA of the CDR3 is TGCGCCAGCAGCTTTAGCCGAGGTACAGGGTCACCCCTCCACTTT.

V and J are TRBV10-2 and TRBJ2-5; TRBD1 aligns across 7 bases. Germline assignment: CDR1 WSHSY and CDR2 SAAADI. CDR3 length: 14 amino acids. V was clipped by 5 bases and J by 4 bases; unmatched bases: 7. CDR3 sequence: CASSLLTGLETQYF. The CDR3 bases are TGCGCCAGCAGTCTACTGACAGGGTTAGAGACCCAGTACTTC.